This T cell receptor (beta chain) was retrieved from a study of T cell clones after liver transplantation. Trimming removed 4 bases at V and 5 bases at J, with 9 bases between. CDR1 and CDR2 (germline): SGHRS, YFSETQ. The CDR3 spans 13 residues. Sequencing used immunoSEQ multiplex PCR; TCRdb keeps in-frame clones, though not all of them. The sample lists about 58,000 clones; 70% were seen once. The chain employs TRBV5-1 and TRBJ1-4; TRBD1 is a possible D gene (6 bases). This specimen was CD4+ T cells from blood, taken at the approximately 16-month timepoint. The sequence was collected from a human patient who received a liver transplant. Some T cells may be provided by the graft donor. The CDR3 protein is CASSDGQNEKLFF. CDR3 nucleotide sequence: TGCGCCAGCAGCGACGGACAGAATGAAAAACTGTTTTTT.